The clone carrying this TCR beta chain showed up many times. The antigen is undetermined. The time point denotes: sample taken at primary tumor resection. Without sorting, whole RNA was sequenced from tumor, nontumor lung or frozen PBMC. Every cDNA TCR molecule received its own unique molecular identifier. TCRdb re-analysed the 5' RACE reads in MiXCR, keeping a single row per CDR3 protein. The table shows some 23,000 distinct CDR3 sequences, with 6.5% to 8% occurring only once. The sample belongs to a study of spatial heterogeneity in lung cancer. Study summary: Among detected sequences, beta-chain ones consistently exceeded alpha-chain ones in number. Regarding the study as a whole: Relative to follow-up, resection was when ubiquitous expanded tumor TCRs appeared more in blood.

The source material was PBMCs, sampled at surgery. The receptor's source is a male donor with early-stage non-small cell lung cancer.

The CDR3 here is CASSGPAGWFTDTQYF. The CDR3 bases are TGTGCCAGCAGCGGGCCAGCGGGATGGTTCACAGATACGCAGTATTTT. The chain combines TRBV9 with TRBJ2-3; 7 bases are a match to TRBD2. J was trimmed by 2 bases and V by 3 bases; bases with no gene match: 9. CDR1 and CDR2 from the germline V gene are SGDLS and YYNGEE. This CDR3 is 16 amino acids long. Full variable domain (remainder filled in from reference TRBV9 and TRBJ2-3): DSGVTQTPKHLITATGQRVTLRCSPRSGDLSVYWYQQSLDQGLQFLIQYYNGEERAKGNILERFSAQQFPDLHSELNLSSLELGDSALYFCASSGPAGWFTDTQYFGPGTRLTVL.